This is a list of T cell receptor beta chains from one sample in a study of T cell repertoires in breast cancer. MiXCR was run by TCRdb on the emulsion pairing reads, yielding one entry per CDR3 protein. The sample has some 37,000 distinct CDR3 sequences, roughly 42% seen once; the top ten hold less than 70%. Sequencing was performed on CD8+ T cells. These TCRs come from a pool of human donors with breast cancer or a healthy control (not recorded which). The CDR3 runs from the conserved cysteine through the conserved F or W. Fields, in order: D gene, V gene, J gene, clone size, CDR3 DNA, CDR3 protein. The D gene is left open where the match is weak. Rows give clone size only sometimes, using once, few, many, or a class for an expanded clone.

NA	TRBV27	TRBJ1-2	NA	TGTGCCAGCAGGGAGGCAGGGACAATGAACTATGGCTACACCTTC	CASREAGTMNYGYTF
NA	TRBV10-2	TRBJ1-2	NA	TGCGCCAGCAGAGCGACAGGCCTTAACTATGGCTACACCTTC	CASRATGLNYGYTF
TRBD2	TRBV20-1	TRBJ2-1	NA	TGTGGGGCGGGACTAGCGGGAGGCTACAATGAGCAGTTCTTC	CGAGLAGGYNEQFF
TRBD2	TRBV6-2/TRBV6-3	TRBJ2-7	NA	TGTGCCAGCAAAACCGGGGGGATCTACGAGCAGTACTTC	CASKTGGIYEQYF
NA	TRBV10-2	TRBJ1-1	NA	TGCGCCAGCTGTACAGGGAACACTGAAGCTTTCTTT	CASCTGNTEAFF
TRBD2	TRBV29-1	TRBJ2-2	NA	TGCAGCGTGGGGGGGGGATCGAACACCGGGGAGCTGTTTTTT	CSVGGGSNTGELFF
NA	TRBV7-6	TRBJ2-3	NA	TGTGCCAGCAGCTTACAGGACTTCACAGATACGCAGTATTTT	CASSLQDFTDTQYF
TRBD1	TRBV20-1	TRBJ1-5	few	TGCAGTGCTCCAGGGGGGAATCAGCCCCAGCATTTT	CSAPGGNQPQHF
TRBD1	TRBV28	TRBJ1-5	NA	TGTGCCAGCAGAACTGACAGGGGTGGCAATCAGCCCCAGCATTTT	CASRTDRGGNQPQHF
NA	TRBV3-1	TRBJ2-5	NA	TGCGCCACCGTCGGGGCTCAAGAGACCCAGTACTTC	CATVGAQETQYF
NA	TRBV19	TRBJ1-2	few	TGTGCCAGTAGTCTCCACAGCTATGGCTACACCTTC	CASSLHSYGYTF
TRBD2	TRBV30	TRBJ2-3	NA	TGTGCCTGGAGTGGGCAGGGACTATTTACAGATACGCAGTATTTT	CAWSGQGLFTDTQYF
NA	TRBV6-2/TRBV6-3	TRBJ2-1	NA	TGTGTCAGCAGTCCTACCCGAGAGAATGAGCAGTTCTTC	CVSSPTRENEQFF
TRBD1	TRBV27	TRBJ1-1	many	TGTGCCAGTGGGGACAGGGTAAGGAACACTGAAGCTTTCTTT	CASGDRVRNTEAFF
NA	TRBV25-1	TRBJ1-5	many	TGTGCCAGCGGAACACCGGGAGCCATGGGGAATCAGCCCCAGCATTTT	CASGTPGAMGNQPQHF
TRBD2	TRBV20-1	TRBJ2-1	NA	TGCAGTGCTAGTAAACGGACTAGCTACAATGAGCAGTTCTTC	CSASKRTSYNEQFF
TRBD1	TRBV6-2/TRBV6-3	TRBJ2-1	few	TGTGCCAGCAGAAACGGGGGACAGGCCGTTCCTCAAATGTTCTTC	CASRNGGQAVPQMFF
NA	TRBV20-1	TRBJ1-6	many	TGCAGTGCTGGAACAGCCGTCTCACCCCTCCACTTT	CSAGTAVSPLHF
NA	TRBV18	TRBJ2-7	NA	TGTGCCAGCTCGCCGACACGATCCGGCGAGCGGTACTTC	CASSPTRSGERYF
TRBD1	TRBV27	TRBJ2-1	NA	TGTGCCAGCCACAGGGGGCCACGCGGGAGCTCAGGTGAGCAGTTCTTC	CASHRGPRGSSGEQFF
TRBD1	TRBV7-9	TRBJ1-1	few	TGTGCCAGCAGCTTAGCGGGACAGGGGGCCCTGAACACTGAAGCTTTCTTT	CASSLAGQGALNTEAFF
NA	TRBV7-2	TRBJ1-2	NA	TGTGCCAGCAGCCAAGCGAGTGGGGCTAACTATGGCTACACCTTC	CASSQASGANYGYTF
TRBD2	TRBV20-1	TRBJ2-3	NA	TGCGGTGCTATCGGATCCGGGACTAGCGCGAATACGCAGTATTTT	CGAIGSGTSANTQYF
TRBD2	TRBV7-2	TRBJ2-7	NA	TGTGCCAGCAGCTTCGGACTAGCGGACTCCTACGAGCAGTACTTC	CASSFGLADSYEQYF
NA	TRBV28	TRBJ1-5	few	TGTGCCAGCAGTTCCAGGGGCGCTTATAGCAATCAGCCCCAGCATTTT	CASSSRGAYSNQPQHF
NA	TRBV7-9	TRBJ1-1	few	TGTGCCAGCAGCTTAGTTATTGCAGAAACGCCGGGGGGGACTGAAGCTTTCTTT	CASSLVIAETPGGTEAFF
NA	TRBV7-6	TRBJ2-7	NA	TGTGCCAGCAGCCACCCGCTGGGGGGGGGGCTCTACGAGCAGTACTTC	CASSHPLGGGLYEQYF
NA	TRBV6-2/TRBV6-3	TRBJ1-1	few	TGTGCCAGCAGTTACACCTATATGAACACTGAAGCTTTCTTT	CASSYTYMNTEAFF
NA	TRBV5-1	TRBJ2-2	few	TGCGCCAGCAGCTTGTTAAGGGGTGCGAATTTTTGGACCGGGGAGCTGTTTTTT	CASSLLRGANFWTGELFF
NA	TRBV6-1	TRBJ2-7	many	TGTGCCAGCAGCCTGGACAGTTACGAGCAGTACTTC	CASSLDSYEQYF
NA	TRBV20-1	TRBJ2-7	NA	TGCAGTGCTAGGGCCCCTAACAGGGCCTACGAGCAGTACTTC	CSARAPNRAYEQYF
NA	TRBV7-2	TRBJ1-2	few	TGTGCCAGCAGCTTAGCGGGAGGGGAACACTATGGCTACACCTTC	CASSLAGGEHYGYTF
NA	TRBV4-1	TRBJ2-3	NA	TGCGCCAGCAGCCGCAGCCGGGACGAGGCGGATACGCAGTATTTT	CASSRSRDEADTQYF
NA	TRBV20-1	TRBJ1-1	NA	TGCAGTGCTGTCCGACGTAACACTGAAGCTTTCTTT	CSAVRRNTEAFF
NA	TRBV2	TRBJ1-1	NA	TGTGCCAGCAGGATGGGACTGGCGAACACTGGAGCTTTCTTT	CASRMGLANTGAFF
NA	TRBV20-1	TRBJ1-1	many	TGCAGTGCTAGACCCACGACGGACCCCACTGAAGCTTTCTTT	CSARPTTDPTEAFF
NA	TRBV7-2	TRBJ2-7	few	TGTGCCAGCAGCTTAGCCACGGATTCCCTACTACCCTACGAGCAGTACTTC	CASSLATDSLLPYEQYF
TRBD1	TRBV7-9	TRBJ1-3	NA	TGTGCCAGCAGTCGACAGGGGGCTGGAAACACCATATATTTT	CASSRQGAGNTIYF
NA	TRBV6-2/TRBV6-3	TRBJ1-1	NA	TGTGCCAGCAGTGGGAGTGATCCGGGTACGGACACTGAAGCTTTCTTT	CASSGSDPGTDTEAFF
NA	TRBV6-1	TRBJ2-1	many	TGTGCCAGCCTCCGGGACTTCTTCAATGAGCAGTTCTTC	CASLRDFFNEQFF
NA	TRBV30	TRBJ2-3	NA	TGTGCCTGGAGCGTAGGGGGCGGGGGAGATACGCAGTATTTT	CAWSVGGGGDTQYF
NA	TRBV7-9	TRBJ2-2	NA	TGTGCCAGCAGCTTAGAGGCGGTAAACACCGGGGAGCTGTTTTTT	CASSLEAVNTGELFF
NA	TRBV15	TRBJ2-7	few	TGTGCCACCAGCAGAGATCGTTCGGGGGAATACGAGCAGTACTTC	CATSRDRSGEYEQYF
NA	TRBV7-2	TRBJ2-7	NA	TGTGCCAGCAGCCCAGTCCTGGGTAGAGGGCCAGTATACGAGCAGTACTTC	CASSPVLGRGPVYEQYF
NA	TRBV12-3/TRBV12-4	TRBJ2-5	NA	TGTGCCAGCAGTTCGAGCCTCCTCGGGGAGACCCAGTACTTC	CASSSSLLGETQYF
NA	TRBV4-2	TRBJ1-1	many	TGTGCCAGCAGCTTCCAGGCAGGGGAAGCTTTCTTT	CASSFQAGEAFF
NA	TRBV6-2/TRBV6-3	TRBJ1-5	many	TGTGCCAGCAGTTATAATAGCAATCAGCCCCAGCATTTT	CASSYNSNQPQHF
TRBD1	TRBV20-1	TRBJ1-1	few	TGCAGTGCTTTCGGGACAGGGAACACTGAAGCTTTCTTT	CSAFGTGNTEAFF
NA	TRBV20-1	TRBJ2-7	many	TGCAGTGCTCCAGCTGGACAGACAAGCTCCTACGAGCAGTACTTC	CSAPAGQTSSYEQYF
NA	TRBV14	TRBJ2-3	NA	TGTGCCAGCAGCCAAGTTCCTAGCGTGATCCCCGGTACAGATACGCAGTATTTT	CASSQVPSVIPGTDTQYF
TRBD2	TRBV7-9	TRBJ2-7	NA	TGTGCCAGCAGCTCGGGACTAGCGGGGGTAAACTCCTACGAGCAGTACTTC	CASSSGLAGVNSYEQYF
NA	TRBV20-1	TRBJ1-1	few	TGCAGTGCCTTTCGGACAGACAAGACTGAAGCTTTCTTT	CSAFRTDKTEAFF
TRBD2	TRBV20-1	TRBJ2-1	few	TGCAGTGCTGCGGCTAGCGGGAGTATGGGTGAGCAGTTCTTC	CSAAASGSMGEQFF
NA	TRBV20-1	TRBJ2-3	few	TGCAGTGCTAGAGATAGTAACGGGAAAGATACGCAGTATTTT	CSARDSNGKDTQYF
TRBD1	TRBV20-1	TRBJ2-1	NA	TGCAGTGTTAACCGGGACAGAGTCTACAATGAGCAGTTCTTC	CSVNRDRVYNEQFF
TRBD1	TRBV4-1	TRBJ1-2	few	TGCGCCAGCAGTCTTACTCAGGGGGCGCACGAAGATGGCTACACCTTC	CASSLTQGAHEDGYTF
TRBD2	TRBV7-2	TRBJ2-7	many	TGTGCCAGCAGCTTCGATGGGACTAGCGGGGTCTACGAGCAGTACTTC	CASSFDGTSGVYEQYF
TRBD1	TRBV27	TRBJ1-2	NA	TGTGCCAGCAGTTTGAAACAGGGGTTTACCTATGGCTACACCTTC	CASSLKQGFTYGYTF
NA	TRBV19	TRBJ1-1	NA	TGTGCCAGTAGTTACGCCCCCCTAGGGCCGAACACTGAAGCTTTCTTT	CASSYAPLGPNTEAFF
NA	TRBV28	TRBJ1-1	many	TGTGCCAGCAGTTTGGAAACGGATCGTATGAACACTGAAGCTTTCTTT	CASSLETDRMNTEAFF